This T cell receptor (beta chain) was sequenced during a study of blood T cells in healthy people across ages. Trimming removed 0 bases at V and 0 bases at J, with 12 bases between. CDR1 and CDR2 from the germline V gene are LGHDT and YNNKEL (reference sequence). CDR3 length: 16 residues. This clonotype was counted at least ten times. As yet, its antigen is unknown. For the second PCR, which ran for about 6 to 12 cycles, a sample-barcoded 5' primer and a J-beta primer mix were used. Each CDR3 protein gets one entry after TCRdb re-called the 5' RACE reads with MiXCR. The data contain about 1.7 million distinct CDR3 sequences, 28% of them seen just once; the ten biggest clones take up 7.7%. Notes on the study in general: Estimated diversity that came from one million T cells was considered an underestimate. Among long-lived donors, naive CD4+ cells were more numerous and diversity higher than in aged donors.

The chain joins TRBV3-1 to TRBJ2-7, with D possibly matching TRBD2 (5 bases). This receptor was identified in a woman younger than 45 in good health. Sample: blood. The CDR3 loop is CASSQDLSASSYEQYF. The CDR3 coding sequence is TGTGCCAGCAGCCAAGATCTTAGCGCGAGCTCCTACGAGCAGTACTTC.